The sequence of this TCR beta chain was determined in a study of T cells in localized non-small cell lung cancer. The study, taken as a whole, reports: Greater blood T cell density accompanied longer overall survival. Among the tissues sampled, uninvolved adjacent lung had the highest T cell clonality, above tumor.

The length of the CDR3 is 14 residues. Per germline, CDR1 MDHEN and CDR2 SYDVKM. Trimming removed 3 bases from V and 1 base from J, with 9 bases in between. Repertoires were generated with immunoSEQ multiplex PCR, while TCRdb's copy carries only in-frame clones and drops some. The sample records around 80,000 clones, around 81% being singletons. In the case of this clone: What it recognizes is unknown.

The TCR was taken from a man aged 35 to 70 with stage II squamous cell lung carcinoma. The V call is TRBV28, the J call TRBJ1-1; D is unclear. The specimen comprised PBMCs, sampled before any cancer treatment. The CDR3 DNA is TGTGCCAGCAGTTTGGGATTGCGGAACACTGAAGCTTTCTTT. This encodes CASSLGLRNTEAFF.